Listed below are T cell receptor beta chains from one sample, sequenced in a study of shared clonotypes between healthy human individuals. Some clones are missing from TCRdb's copy, which holds only in-frame ones; the method was immunoSEQ multiplex PCR. The sample consists of roughly 1 million clones, roughly 74% of them appearing once. The sample was memory CD4+ T cells from PBMCs. These receptors originate from a man aged 18 to 29 in good health. Some clones in this sample may be carry-over from other donors' samples. Each CDR3 is given with its conserved first and last residue. The D gene is left open where the match is weak. The size of a clone is reported for some rows only, either as once, few or many, or as a class for expanded clones.

d_gene,v_gene,abundance,j_gene,CDR3nt,CDR3aa
TRBD2,TRBV14,NA,TRBJ2-3,TGTGCCAACCCGGGGACTAGCTGTCGCTTGGATACGCAGTATTTT,CANPGTSCRLDTQYF
NA,TRBV27,once,TRBJ2-7,TGTGCCAGCAGTTCCCGGTACGAGCAGTACTTC,CASSSRYEQYF
NA,TRBV6-6,NA,TRBJ2-2,TGTGCCAGCAGTAGACAAGGGGTGGTCACCGGGGAGCTGTTTTTT,CASSRQGVVTGELFF
TRBD1,TRBV27,NA,TRBJ2-7,TGTGCCAGCAGTCGACCCGACAGGGGCGACGAGCAGTACTTC,CASSRPDRGDEQYF
NA,TRBV7-2,NA,TRBJ1-6,TGTGCCAGCAGCCTTTCTAAGGCCCATAATTCACCCCTCCACTTT,CASSLSKAHNSPLHF
NA,TRBV5-4,NA,TRBJ1-5,TGTGCCAGCAGCTTGGGGAGAGATCAGCCCCAGCATTTT,CASSLGRDQPQHF
NA,TRBV5-1,NA,TRBJ2-5,TGCGCCAGCAGCTTGGGTGAAGAGACCCAGTACTTC,CASSLGEETQYF
NA,TRBV5-6,NA,TRBJ1-2,TGTGCCAGCAGCTTGGATGGACGCGGAGGGTATGGCTACACCTTC,CASSLDGRGGYGYTF
TRBD2,TRBV6-6,NA,TRBJ2-7,TGTGCCAGCAGGCTAGCGGGAGTTCTCGAGCAGTACTTC,CASRLAGVLEQYF
NA,TRBV10-1,NA,TRBJ2-1,TGCGCCAGCAGCGCGGGGCTGACTCAGTTCTTC,CASSAGLTQFF
NA,TRBV4-2,NA,TRBJ2-1,TGTGCCAGCAGCCGAACGAGAGACAGTGAGCAGTTCTTC,CASSRTRDSEQFF
TRBD2,TRBV4-3,NA,TRBJ2-7,TGCGCCAGCAGCCAAAGACTAGCGGGGCCCTACGAGCAGTACTTC,CASSQRLAGPYEQYF
NA,TRBV27,few,TRBJ1-5,TGTGCCAGCAGCCACGAGAGCAATCAGCCCCAGCATTTT,CASSHESNQPQHF
TRBD1,TRBV5-6,NA,TRBJ2-7,TGTGCCAGCAGCCAGGGGGCCGGTCTGGGGGAGCAGTACTTC,CASSQGAGLGEQYF
NA,TRBV5-5,NA,TRBJ2-7,TGTGCCAGCAGCTTCCCGGGGTCGGCGTACTACGAGCAGTACTTC,CASSFPGSAYYEQYF
TRBD2,TRBV25-1,NA,TRBJ2-4,TGTGCCAGCAGTGAACCCCGCCTGGGGCGGGGGAACATTCAGTACTTC,CASSEPRLGRGNIQYF
TRBD1,TRBV7-9,NA,TRBJ2-1,TGTGCCAGCAGCCGGGGGAGCAGGGGGCAGAATGAGCAGTTCTTC,CASSRGSRGQNEQFF
TRBD1,TRBV2,NA,TRBJ1-5,TGTGCCAGCAGCCCAGACAGGGGGCGCAGCAATCAGCCCCAGCATTTT,CASSPDRGRSNQPQHF
TRBD1,TRBV28,NA,TRBJ2-6,TGTGCCAGCTGCCTGGACAGGTTCAGCTCTGGGGCCAACGTCCTGACTTTC,CASCLDRFSSGANVLTF
TRBD2,TRBV2,NA,TRBJ2-1,TGTGCCAGCAGTGAGAGGCTAGCGGCCGGGGGTGAGCAGTTCTTC,CASSERLAAGGEQFF
TRBD2,TRBV2,NA,TRBJ2-5,TGTGCCAGCACCGGGACTAGCGCTCAAGAGACCCAGTACTTC,CASTGTSAQETQYF
TRBD1,TRBV19,NA,TRBJ1-4,TGTGCCAGTTGCCGGGACAGGGGGCATAATGAAAAACTGTTTTTT,CASCRDRGHNEKLFF
NA,TRBV7-2,NA,TRBJ1-1,TGTGCCAGCAGGTCTCAGGGGAACACTGAAGCTTTCTTT,CASRSQGNTEAFF
TRBD2,TRBV7-9,NA,TRBJ2-3,TGTGCCAGCAGCTTAGCCGTGAGCGGGAGTCGAGATACGCAGTATTTT,CASSLAVSGSRDTQYF
TRBD2,TRBV7-7,many,TRBJ2-5,TGTGCCAGCAGCCACGCCACTAGCGGGATAGGGGAGACCCAGTACTTC,CASSHATSGIGETQYF
NA,TRBV9,many,TRBJ2-7,TGTGCCAGCAGCGCCACGACAGGTCGAGGTGAGCAGTACTTC,CASSATTGRGEQYF
NA,TRBV5-1,NA,TRBJ2-1,TGCGCCAGCAGCTTCCGGGGAGGCGAAAATGAGCAGTTCTTC,CASSFRGGENEQFF
NA,TRBV28,once,TRBJ2-7,TGTGCCAGCAGTTTACGAACAGGGAGGGTTAAGGTCCACACTGCCTACGAGCAGTACTTC,CASSLRTGRVKVHTAYEQYF
NA,TRBV7-2,NA,TRBJ1-2,TGTGCCAGCAGCATAAACAGGGTAGCTAACTATGGCTACACCTTC,CASSINRVANYGYTF
NA,TRBV4-1,NA,TRBJ2-1,TGCGCCAGCAGCCAGAGCGTCGGGCGGCTTAGTGAGCAGTTCTTC,CASSQSVGRLSEQFF
NA,TRBV10-3,NA,TRBJ2-3,TGTGCCATCAAGGACAGCACAGATACGCAGTATTTT,CAIKDSTDTQYF
TRBD1,TRBV16,once,TRBJ1-1,TGTGCCAGCAGCCTAGATGGGACAGGGTACACTGAAGCTTTCTTT,CASSLDGTGYTEAFF
TRBD2,TRBV5-1,NA,TRBJ2-2,TGCGCCAGCATCGCTAGCGGAAACACCGGGGAGCTGTTTTTT,CASIASGNTGELFF
NA,TRBV7-2,few,TRBJ1-3,TGTGCCAGCAGCTTAGACACGCAGGGAAACACCATATATTTT,CASSLDTQGNTIYF
TRBD2,TRBV7-2,once,TRBJ2-2,TGTGCCAGCAGCTTTAGCGGGACGGCCGGGGAGCTGTTTTTT,CASSFSGTAGELFF
TRBD1,TRBV6-5,NA,TRBJ1-2,TGTGCCAGCATTCCCGCTGGGACAGCCTATGGCTACACCTTC,CASIPAGTAYGYTF
NA,TRBV5-1,many,TRBJ1-5,TGCGCCAGCAGCTTGGGCCAGGGAATTCAGCCCCAGCATTTT,CASSLGQGIQPQHF
TRBD2,TRBV2,NA,TRBJ2-2,TGTGCCAGCAGCCTTAGCGGGAGGGGCGGGGAGCTGTTTTTT,CASSLSGRGGELFF
TRBD2,TRBV27,few,TRBJ2-2,TGTGCCAGTAGACCCGCGGGACTAGCGGGAGCCGGGGAGCTGTTTTTT,CASRPAGLAGAGELFF
NA,TRBV4-3,NA,TRBJ2-2,TGCGCCAGCAGCCGAGAACCGCGAGGGACGAACACCGGGGAGCTGTTTTTT,CASSREPRGTNTGELFF
TRBD1,TRBV7-2,NA,TRBJ2-7,TGTGCCAGCAGCTTAGATGGACAGGACCGGTACGAGCAGTACTTC,CASSLDGQDRYEQYF
NA,TRBV14,NA,TRBJ1-1,TGTGCCAGCAGCCAACGGACGAACATGAACACTGAAGCTTTCTTT,CASSQRTNMNTEAFF
NA,TRBV5-5,NA,TRBJ2-7,TGTGCCAGCAGCTTGGGGGGGTTTTACGAGCAGTACTTC,CASSLGGFYEQYF
NA,TRBV9,NA,TRBJ2-5,TGTGCCAGCAGCGTAGGCACGGGTAGAGGGAGGGAGACCCAGTACTTC,CASSVGTGRGRETQYF